The 25 T cell receptor beta chains reported below all come from one sample, sequenced in a study of control samples from healthy donors and cancer patients. The table came from immunoSEQ multiplex PCR; TCRdb's copy has only in-frame clones and leaves some out. The sample comprises about 130,000 clones, around 90% of which are singletons, and about 2.3% rests with the top ten. Sequencing was performed on blood. These receptors came from a man aged 35-49 years in good health.

The CDR3, as DNA: TGTGCCAGCAGCTTAGATGGGTACGAGCAGTACTTC. This sequence encodes CASSLDGYEQYF. The chain joins TRBV11-3 to TRBJ2-7, with no clear D. This CDR3 is built from 12 residues. Per germline, CDR1 SGHNT and CDR2 YENEEA. The germline V and J ends were trimmed by 0 bases and 4 bases, with 4 bases remaining between them.

V is TRBV7-9 and J is TRBJ1-1, with D possibly TRBD1 on 5 matching bases. The V end lost 5 bases, the J end lost 4 bases, and 17 bases lay between the germline ends. The germline CDR1 and CDR2 sequences are SEHNR and FQNEAQ (reference sequence). The CDR3 consists of 15 residues. DNA for the CDR3: TGTGCCAGCAGCCCCATGGGGGGGGAGACCACTGAAGCTTTCTTT. Its protein is CASSPMGGETTEAFF. The whole variable domain, filled in from reference TRBV7-9 and TRBJ1-1, reads DTGVSQNPRHKITKRGQNVTFRCDPISEHNRLYWYRQTLGQGPEFLTYFQNEAQLEKSRLLSDRFSAERPKGSFSTLEIQRTEQGDSAMYLCASSPMGGETTEAFFGQGTRLTVV.

The gene calls are TRBV6-2 or TRBV6-3 and TRBJ2-2; perhaps TRBD1 as D (6 bases). CDR3 length: 15 amino acids. The V end lost 6 bases, the J end lost 7 bases, and 18 bases lay between the germline ends. Germline assignment: CDR1 MNHEY and CDR2 SVGEGT. CDR3 sequence (DNA): TGTGCCAGCAGCAGACGTGGGGGCCAGATCGGGGAGCTGTTTTTT. Translated: CASSRRGGQIGELFF.

This chain uses TRBV14 with TRBJ1-3; D remains ambiguous. The CDR3 spans 15 residues. Germline V gives CDR1 SGHDN, CDR2 FVKESK. V dropped 1 base and J dropped 1 base, with 8 bases sitting between them. The CDR3 sequence is CASSQVMGSGNTIYF. The CDR3 region has the DNA TGTGCCAGCAGCCAAGTAATGGGATCTGGAAACACCATATATTTT.

This chain links TRBV6-4 with TRBJ2-7; perhaps TRBD1 as D (5 bases). The V gene's germline CDR1 is MRHNA and CDR2 SNTAGT. The V gene lost 6 bases and the J gene lost 1 base, with 19 bases spanning the gap. This CDR3 spans 16 amino acids. CDR3: CASRVHSIKGSYEQYF. The CDR3 bases are TGTGCCAGCAGGGTACACAGCATTAAGGGGTCCTACGAGCAGTACTTC.

CDR3 DNA sequence: TGTGCCAGCAGCGGATGGGGCAGTGAAGCTTTCTTT. Protein: CASSGWGSEAFF. The chain is built from TRBV2 and TRBJ1-1, with D possibly matching TRBD1 (5 bases). V was trimmed by 6 bases and J by 7 bases, leaving 12 bases between them. There are 12 residues in the CDR3. Germline V gene sequence: CDR1 SNHLY, CDR2 FYNNEI.

This rearrangement joins TRBV5-1 to TRBJ1-4; TRBD1 is a possible D gene (6 bases). Germline V gene sequence: CDR1 SGHRS, CDR2 YFSETQ. The CDR3 has 15 amino acids. V was cut by 4 bases and J by 3 bases, with 13 bases left in between. The CDR3 region is CASSSSGDPNEKLFF. CDR3 in DNA: TGCGCCAGCAGCAGCTCAGGGGACCCTAATGAAAAACTGTTTTTT.

The chain joins TRBV9 to TRBJ2-2; maybe TRBD1 (5 bases). CDR3 length equals 15 residues. Trimming cost V 4 bases and J 5 bases, with 15 bases left between them. Looked up from germline, CDR1 is SGDLS and CDR2 is YYNGEE. The CDR3 DNA reads as TGTGCCAGCAGCCTAGGGGCAGGCGAGACCGGGGAGCTGTTTTTT. It codes for CASSLGAGETGELFF.

V gene TRBV5-1 combines with J gene TRBJ2-7; 9 bases line up with TRBD2. J lost 0 bases, V lost 6 bases, and 4 bases had no gene match. The CDR3 covers 14 residues. The germline CDR1 and CDR2 sequences are SGHRS and YFSETQ. CDR3 sequence: CASKTSGGSYEQYF. The CDR3 DNA reads as TGCGCCAGCAAGACTAGCGGAGGCTCCTACGAGCAGTACTTC. The complete variable domain, with remaining parts taken from reference TRBV5-1 and TRBJ2-7, reads KAGVTQTPRYLIKTRGQQVTLSCSPISGHRSVSWYQQTPGQGLQFLFEYFSETQRNKGNFPGRFSGRQFSNSRSEMNVSTLELGDSALYLCASKTSGGSYEQYFGPGTRLTVT.

This clone was seen a few times. This sequence joins TRBV18 and TRBJ2-7; 9 bases are shared with TRBD1. Germline V lookup: CDR1 KGHSH, CDR2 LQKENI. The CDR3 runs to 13 residues. V was clipped by 4 bases and J by 6 bases; unmatched bases: 4. Here the CDR3 DNA reads TGTGCCAGCTCACAGGACAGGGGTGTCGAGCAGTACTTC. Its protein is CASSQDRGVEQYF.

This clone came up a few times. The chain has TRBV24-1 and TRBJ1-1; no reliable D call. There are 12 residues in the CDR3. With 11 bases removed from V and 11 bases from J, the gap between germline ends came to 20 bases. The germline gives CDR1 KGHDR, CDR2 SFDVKD. CDR3 in DNA: TGTGCCAGGGGTGAGGGTGTTCTGGTCGCTTTCTTT. Translated: CARGEGVLVAFF.

The V call is TRBV30, the J call TRBJ1-2, with 7 nucleotides matching TRBD1. The CDR3 contains 15 residues. The germline V gene encodes CDR1 GTSNPN and CDR2 SVGIG (reference sequence). V was pared by 0 bases and J by 2 bases, with 6 bases of the junction left unmatched. CDR3 bases: TGTGCCTGGAGTGTAGTACAGGGGATAAACTATGGCTACACCTTC. The encoded protein is CAWSVVQGINYGYTF. The whole variable domain, filled in from reference TRBV30 and TRBJ1-2, reads SQTIHQWPATLVQPVGSPLSLECTVEGTSNPNLYWYRQAAGRGLQLLFYSVGIGQISSEVPQNLSASRPQDRQFILSSKKLLLSDSGFYLCAWSVVQGINYGYTFGSGTRLTVV.

The DNA for the CDR3 is TGTGCCAGCAGCTTAAGGCGGGGTCAAGAGACCCAGTACTTC. This sequence encodes CASSLRRGQETQYF. The J gene is TRBJ2-5, the V gene TRBV5-6; weak D call: TRBD2 (6 bases). Germline V gives CDR1 SGHDT, CDR2 YYEEEE. This CDR3 contains 14 residues. Trimming removed 2 bases at V and 2 bases at J, with 10 bases between.

This clone has a handful of counts. The rearrangement uses TRBV11-2 and TRBJ2-2; D gene ambiguous. This CDR3 has 13 amino acids. The V and J ends lost 2 bases and 7 bases respectively, with 8 bases between them. CDR1 and CDR2 from the germline V gene are SGHAT and FQNNGV. CDR3 sequence reads: CASSLRTRGELFF. CDR3 bases: TGTGCCAGCAGCTTACGTACGCGCGGGGAGCTGTTTTTT.

The gene calls are TRBV15 and TRBJ1-4; 7 bases line up with TRBD1. The CDR3 totals 17 residues. Trimming at V came to 0 bases and at J to 7 bases, leaving 11 bases not matched to a gene. Germline lookup yields CDR1 LNHNV and CDR2 YYDKDF (reference sequence). The CDR3 loop reads CATSRDRRGRGVEKLFF. In DNA, the CDR3 is TGTGCCACCAGCAGAGATAGGAGGGGGCGGGGAGTTGAAAAACTGTTTTTT.

This chain connects TRBV27 to TRBJ1-1; 7 bases map to TRBD1. CDR1 and CDR2 from the germline V gene are MNHEY and SMNVEV (reference sequence). This CDR3 region has 13 residues. Trimming at V came to 4 bases and at J to 3 bases, leaving 2 bases not matched to a gene. The CDR3 is CASSWDSYTEAFF. The CDR3 DNA is TGTGCCAGCAGTTGGGACAGTTACACTGAAGCTTTCTTT.

This chain connects TRBV9 to TRBJ1-4, with D perhaps TRBD1 (6 bases). Trimming took off 0 bases at V and 6 bases at J, with 12 bases between the two ends. Germline assignment: CDR1 SGDLS and CDR2 YYNGEE. This CDR3 is 15 amino acids long. The CDR3 DNA reads as TGTGCCAGCAGCGTAGGGCAGGGGCGGGATGAAAAACTGTTTTTT. This codes for CASSVGQGRDEKLFF. Filled out from reference TRBV9 and TRBJ1-4, the complete variable domain reads DSGVTQTPKHLITATGQRVTLRCSPRSGDLSVYWYQQSLDQGLQFLIQYYNGEERAKGNILERFSAQQFPDLHSELNLSSLELGDSALYFCASSVGQGRDEKLFFGSGTQLSVL.

V gene TRBV25-1 combines with J gene TRBJ1-2, with 11 bases fitting TRBD1. Germline V gene sequence: CDR1 MGHDK, CDR2 SYGVNS. The CDR3 is made up of 15 amino acids. After removal of 1 base from V and 7 bases from J, the junction contained 5 bases not matched to a gene. The CDR3 nucleotides are TGTGCCAGCAGTGAATTCGGGACAGGGGGAAGTGGCTACACCTTC. Residues: CASSEFGTGGSGYTF.

This clone was detected only once. The rearrangement links TRBV12-3 or TRBV12-4 to TRBJ1-5; perhaps TRBD1 as D (5 bases). V was pared by 8 bases and J by 4 bases, with 12 bases between. This CDR3 spans 13 amino acids. The chain's CDR3 is CASRREWNQPQHF. The CDR3 DNA follows: TGTGCCAGCCGCAGGGAATGGAATCAGCCCCAGCATTTT.

This clone was seen only once. This chain connects TRBV9 to TRBJ2-7; D tentatively reads TRBD1 or TRBD2 (6 bases each). This CDR3 region has 16 residues. V was pared by 3 bases and J by 1 base, with 17 bases between. Germline V gene sequence: CDR1 SGDLS, CDR2 YYNGEE. CDR3 residues: CASSAAPGAGSYEQYF. Here the CDR3 DNA reads TGTGCCAGCAGCGCCGCGCCGGGGGCAGGGTCCTACGAGCAGTACTTC.

This clone has more than one count but fewer than ten. The gene calls are TRBV2 and TRBJ1-6; TRBD1 agrees at 8 bases. Germline V gene lookup returns CDR1 SNHLY and CDR2 FYNNEI. J lost 0 bases, V lost 6 bases, and 7 bases had no gene match. The CDR3 consists of 17 residues. The CDR3 spells CASSFRGQSSYNSPLHF. CDR3 bases: TGTGCCAGCAGCTTCAGGGGGCAAAGCTCCTATAATTCACCCCTCCACTTT.

With respect to this clone: Compared with germline, one end of the junction differs, possibly owing to a read error. The chain recombines TRBV7-7 with TRBJ1-4; D is uncertain. The CDR3 covers 13 residues. Per germline, CDR1 SSHAT and CDR2 FNYEAQ (reference sequence). CDR3 nucleotides: TGTGCTAGCAGCCCTACCACGACCGAAAAACTGTTTTTT. Translation: CASSPTTTEKLFF.

The chain carries TRBV6-5 and TRBJ1-6, with 8 bases matching TRBD1. The germline gives CDR1 MNHEY, CDR2 SVGAGI. The CDR3 is made up of 15 amino acids. V lost 7 bases to trimming and J lost 9 bases; unmatched junction nucleotides: 11. The CDR3 region has the DNA TGTGCCAGCATCGAATGGAACAGGGGGACTTCACCCCTCCACTTT. Residues: CASIEWNRGTSPLHF.

The genes are TRBV28 and TRBJ2-6; D is ambiguous. In germline, CDR1 is MDHEN, CDR2 SYDVKM. Deletions cut 5 bases from V and 0 bases from J, with 8 bases between. This CDR3 spans 15 amino acids. The CDR3 loop reads CASSTLGSGANVLTF. CDR3 nucleotides: TGTGCCAGCAGTACCCTGGGCTCTGGGGCCAACGTCCTGACTTTC.

This chain connects TRBV7-9 to TRBJ1-2; D is unresolved. Per the germline V gene, CDR1 is SEHNR and CDR2 is FQNEAQ (reference sequence). The V end was cut by 4 bases, the J end by 4 bases, with 7 bases between. The CDR3 contains 12 residues. DNA of the CDR3: TGTGCCAGCAGCTCCGGAAGCTATGGCTACACCTTC. This sequence encodes CASSSGSYGYTF.